This entry describes one TCR beta chain. Its antigen is not known. Other DNA variants within this sample encode the same CDR3. Produced via immunoSEQ multiplex PCR; TCRdb's table is partial and in-frame only. The table lists about 88,000 clones, roughly 78% of them singletons. These data belong to a study of radiotherapy plus CTLA-4 blockade in lung cancer. Overall study context: Overall, less than 20% of patients showed an objective response, while approximately 28% attained disease control. Whole-study findings and limits: In blood, tumor-derived TCR clones expanded after radiotherapy plus ipilimumab. Early blood T cell clone dynamics reportedly forecast response best, with interferon-beta.

Germline V gene lookup returns CDR1 SNHLY and CDR2 FYNNEI. The CDR3 contains 13 residues. The V and J ends lost 1 base and 4 bases respectively, with 5 bases between them. Lung cancer patients with chemo-refractory metastatic non-small-cell disease were given focal radiation plus CTLA-4 blockade with ipilimumab. The sequence derives from a human donor with non-small cell lung cancer that progressed on radiotherapy plus ipilimumab. This material consisted of peripheral blood, taken from a patient treated with radiotherapy plus ipilimumab. The genes are TRBV2 and TRBJ1-5; the D is unclear. CDR3 region: CASSEERNQPQHF. The CDR3 region has the DNA TGTGCCAGCAGTGAAGAGAGGAATCAGCCCCAGCATTTT.